What follows are 23 T cell receptor beta chains derived from one specimen sequenced in a study of blood T cell repertoires in COVID-19. Method: immunoSEQ multiplex PCR; TCRdb's copy keeps in-frame clones and lacks some. The sample shows hundreds of thousands of clones, roughly 91% of them seen only once. Sequenced material: PBMCs or T cells enriched from blood (not recorded which). The receptors come from a woman aged 25 to 39 who had recovered from COVID-19.

The V call is TRBV28, the J call TRBJ1-5; D is possibly TRBD1 (5 bases). Germline CDR1 is MDHEN and CDR2 is SYDVKM. Trimming left V 7 bases short and J 5 bases short, with 15 bases between. The CDR3 totals 14 residues. The CDR3 nucleotides read TGTGCCAGCAATAGGGGAACTTCTTATCAGCCCCAGCATTTT. Encoded protein: CASNRGTSYQPQHF.

The V and J genes are TRBV30 and TRBJ1-2, with a weak D call TRBD1 (6 bases). Germline V gene data show CDR1 as GTSNPN and CDR2 as SVGIG (reference sequence). Trimming removed 3 bases from V and 5 bases from J, with 13 bases in between. The CDR3 loop spans 13 amino acids. CDR3 sequence (DNA): TGTGCCTGGAGAGAAGGGGGGGGATATGGCTACACCTTC. Translated: CAWREGGGYGYTF.

The rearrangement uses TRBV3-1 (or the pseudogene TRBV3-2) and TRBJ1-2, with 9 positions matching TRBD1. The CDR3 has 16 amino acids. V shed 3 bases and J 7 bases; nucleotides not matched to a gene: 12. Germline assignment: CDR1 LGHDT and CDR2 YNNKEL (reference sequence). CDR3 in amino acids: CASSQLHTGGAGGYTF. CDR3 nucleotides: TGTGCCAGCAGCCAGCTCCATACAGGGGGCGCGGGTGGCTACACCTTC.

The chain has TRBV19 and TRBJ2-7, with TRBD2 matching over 12 bases. This CDR3 contains 14 residues. V dropped 5 bases and J dropped 6; count of bases not matched to a gene: 5. Germline V gene lookup returns CDR1 LNHDA and CDR2 SQIVND (reference sequence). CDR3 residues: CASSVGLAGREQYF. The DNA of the CDR3 is TGTGCCAGTAGTGTTGGACTAGCGGGACGCGAGCAGTACTTC. The whole variable domain, filled in from reference TRBV19 and TRBJ2-7, reads DGGITQSPKYLFRKEGQNVTLSCEQNLNHDAMYWYRQDPGQGLRLIYYSQIVNDFQKGDIAEGYSVSREKKESFPLTVTSAQKNPTAFYLCASSVGLAGREQYFGPGTRLTVT.

The J gene is TRBJ2-1, the V gene TRBV18, with D possibly TRBD1 on 5 matching bases. The V end lost 0 bases, the J end lost 6 bases, and 9 bases lay between the germline ends. The germline V gene has CDR1 KGHSH and CDR2 LQKENI. The CDR3 sequence is 14 residues long. The CDR3 DNA is TGTGCCAGCTCACCACCGCCTAGGGGCAATGAGCAGTTCTTC. It specifies CASSPPPRGNEQFF.

V is TRBV19 and J is TRBJ2-2; possibly TRBD1 for D (5 bases). The V and J ends lost 3 bases and 7 bases respectively, with 15 bases between them. The CDR3 has 15 amino acids. CDR1 is LNHDA, CDR2 SQIVND, per germline (reference sequence). CDR3 DNA sequence: TGTGCCAGTAGTATTTCCCTACCAAGGGGCGGGGAGCTGTTTTTT. This translates into CASSISLPRGGELFF.

V gene TRBV19 combines with J gene TRBJ2-7, with 8 bases aligning to TRBD1. CDR1 and CDR2 (germline): LNHDA, SQIVND (reference sequence). The V gene end was trimmed by 5 bases and the J gene end by 7 bases; junction bases not matched to a gene: 19. This CDR3 is built from 17 residues. The CDR3 region is CASSHMVGDQGAGEQYF. In nucleotides, the CDR3 is TGTGCCAGTAGTCATATGGTTGGAGATCAGGGGGCTGGGGAGCAGTACTTC.

The DNA for the CDR3 is TGTGCCAGCAGCCGGGGGATGTACTCTGGAAACACCATATATTTT. Translation: CASSRGMYSGNTIYF. The chain employs TRBV6-5 and TRBJ1-3, with a possible D match to TRBD1 (5 bases). Trimming took 6 bases from V and 0 from J, leaving 12 bases between them. From germline, CDR1 is MNHEY and CDR2 SVGAGI. This CDR3 spans 15 amino acids.

The V call is TRBV6-5, the J call TRBJ1-1; D is perhaps TRBD1 (5 bases). The CDR3 is 13 amino acids. Trimming took 4 bases from V and 13 from J, leaving 19 bases between them. The germline V gene has CDR1 MNHEY and CDR2 SVGAGI. The CDR3 loop reads CASSSADIIIVFF. As DNA, the CDR3 is TGTGCCAGCAGTTCGGCGGACATAATAATAGTTTTCTTT.

V and J are TRBV19 and TRBJ2-1; TRBD2 agrees at 8 bases. Germline V lookup: CDR1 LNHDA, CDR2 SQIVND (reference sequence). The V and J ends lost 4 bases and 2 bases, in that order; junction bases with no gene match: 7. This CDR3 contains 16 residues. The CDR3 nucleotides are TGTGCCAGTAGTACGACTACTAGCGGAACCTACAATGAGCAGTTCTTC. Encoded protein: CASSTTTSGTYNEQFF.

This clone was counted a single time. This chain connects TRBV5-1 to TRBJ2-1; TRBD2 agrees at 12 bases. Germline-derived CDR1 and CDR2 are SGHRS and YFSETQ. After removal of 1 base from V and 6 bases from J, the junction contained 8 bases not matched to a gene. The CDR3 covers 17 residues. DNA of the CDR3: TGCGCCAGCAGCTTGAAGCGACTAGCGGGAGACGTCAATGAGCAGTTCTTC. This encodes CASSLKRLAGDVNEQFF.

V gene TRBV6-5 combines with J gene TRBJ2-2, with 7 nucleotides matching TRBD1. The CDR3 runs 15 residues. V was pared by 6 bases and J by 4 bases, with 8 bases of the junction left unmatched. Germline loops: CDR1 MNHEY, CDR2 SVGAGI. The CDR3: CASRRTGPTTGELFF. As DNA, the CDR3 is TGTGCCAGCAGAAGGACAGGTCCGACCACCGGGGAGCTGTTTTTT.

The chain links TRBV29-1 to TRBJ2-2, with TRBD1 as a possible D gene (5 bases). Germline lookup yields CDR1 SQVTM and CDR2 ANQGSEA. The CDR3 has 12 amino acids. Between the trimmed V and J ends, which lost 8 bases and 6 bases, there was a span of 13 bases. CDR3 sequence reads: CSSQGNSGELFF. The DNA of the CDR3 is TGCAGCTCCCAGGGTAACTCCGGGGAGCTGTTTTTT.

J is TRBJ2-7 and V is TRBV7-2; 7 bases fit TRBD1. V shed 6 bases, J shed 0 bases, and the junction held 5 bases outside the gene matches. The CDR3 has 14 residues. Germline-derived CDR1 and CDR2 are SGHTA and FQGNSA. The CDR3 sequence is CASSRQGSSYEQYF. The CDR3 DNA reads TGTGCCAGCAGTCGACAGGGAAGCTCCTACGAGCAGTACTTC.

This clone was found once. This chain joins TRBV27 and TRBJ2-7, with D possibly being TRBD2 (5 bases). This CDR3 has 15 amino acids. From germline, CDR1 is MNHEY and CDR2 SMNVEV (reference sequence). V gave up 4 bases and J gave up 2 bases, with 15 bases separating them. The CDR3 DNA reads as TGTGCCAGCAGTTCGCTAGCATCGGGTCCCTACGAGCAGTACTTC. Protein product: CASSSLASGPYEQYF.

The chain has TRBV3-1 (or the pseudogene TRBV3-2) and TRBJ1-1; no reliable D call. V was cut by 1 base and J by 0 bases, with 12 bases left in between. Germline-derived CDR1 and CDR2 are LGHDT and YNNKEL (reference sequence). The CDR3 consists of 16 residues. CDR3 nucleotide sequence: TGTGCCAGCAGCCAAGCGAGGGAAGTGGTGAACACTGAAGCTTTCTTT. Protein sequence: CASSQAREVVNTEAFF.

The chain recombines TRBV29-1 with TRBJ2-7, with 9 bases lining up with TRBD2. Germline V CDR1 and CDR2: SQVTM, ANQGSEA. V was pared by 7 bases and J by 7 bases, with 17 bases of the junction left unmatched. The CDR3 consists of 15 residues. The CDR3 reads CSARPGTSSPGEQYF. CDR3 DNA sequence: TGCAGCGCCCGGCCAGGGACTAGCAGCCCGGGGGAGCAGTACTTC.

The V call is TRBV27, the J call TRBJ2-1, with D unresolved. There are 15 residues in the CDR3. CDR1 and CDR2 (germline): MNHEY, SMNVEV (reference sequence). Trimming left V 7 bases short and J 5 bases short, with 18 bases between. The CDR3 coding sequence is TGTGCCAGCACCAAAGTCGGGTATTCTAACAATGAGCAGTTCTTC. Protein: CASTKVGYSNNEQFF.

CDR3 in DNA: TGTGCCAGCAGTGTAACAGGGAACTATGGCTACACCTTC. Translation: CASSVTGNYGYTF. The chain couples TRBV2 to TRBJ1-2; D is perhaps TRBD1 (6 bases). Germline V gives CDR1 SNHLY, CDR2 FYNNEI. The V end was cut by 4 bases, the J end by 2 bases, with 8 bases between. This CDR3 is built from 13 residues.

The rearrangement links TRBV20-1 to TRBJ1-5; D is unclear. The V end lost 3 bases, the J end lost 8 bases, and 14 bases lay between the germline ends. The germline V gene has CDR1 DFQATT and CDR2 SNEGSKA (reference sequence). This CDR3 region has 13 residues. This CDR3 reads CSASTGLLEPQHF. The CDR3 coding sequence is TGCAGTGCTAGTACCGGACTTTTGGAGCCCCAGCATTTT.

The CDR3 protein is CASGLAGVYYGYTF. The CDR3 region has the DNA TGTGCTAGTGGTTTGGCAGGGGTTTACTATGGCTACACCTTC. The chain has TRBV12-5 and TRBJ1-2, with D possibly matching TRBD1 (6 bases). The V and J ends lost 1 base and 3 bases respectively, with 9 bases between them. The CDR3 has 14 residues. Germline V gene lookup returns CDR1 LGHNT and CDR2 FRNRAP.

V is TRBV18 and J is TRBJ1-1; perhaps TRBD1 as D (6 bases). Germline assignment: CDR1 KGHSH and CDR2 LQKENI. Trimming took 3 bases from V and 0 from J, leaving 14 bases between them. The CDR3 length is 16 residues. This CDR3 reads CASSPVQGVMNTEAFF. The CDR3 region has the DNA TGTGCCAGCTCACCGGTACAGGGCGTAATGAACACTGAAGCTTTCTTT.

The chain links TRBV5-1 to TRBJ2-7, with 12 nucleotides matching TRBD1. The CDR3 is made up of 17 amino acids. Germline loops: CDR1 SGHRS, CDR2 YFSETQ. Losses at the gene ends were 5 bases for V and 3 bases for J; bases not matched to a gene: 12. The CDR3: CASRSGQGAGGRYEQYF. The DNA of the CDR3 is TGCGCCAGCAGGTCGGGACAGGGGGCCGGCGGCCGCTACGAGCAGTACTTC. Complete variable domain (other parts from reference TRBV5-1 and TRBJ2-7): KAGVTQTPRYLIKTRGQQVTLSCSPISGHRSVSWYQQTPGQGLQFLFEYFSETQRNKGNFPGRFSGRQFSNSRSEMNVSTLELGDSALYLCASRSGQGAGGRYEQYFGPGTRLTVT.